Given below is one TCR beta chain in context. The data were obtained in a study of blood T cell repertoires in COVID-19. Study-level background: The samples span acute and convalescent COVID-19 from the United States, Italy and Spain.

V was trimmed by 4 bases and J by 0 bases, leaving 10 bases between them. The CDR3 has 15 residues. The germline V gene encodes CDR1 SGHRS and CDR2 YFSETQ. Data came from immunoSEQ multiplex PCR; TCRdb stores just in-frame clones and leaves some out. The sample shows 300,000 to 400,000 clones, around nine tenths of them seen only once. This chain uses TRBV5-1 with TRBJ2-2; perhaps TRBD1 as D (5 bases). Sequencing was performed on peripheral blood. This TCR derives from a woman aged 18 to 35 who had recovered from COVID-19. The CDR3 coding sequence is TGCGCCAGCAGCCGGACACCAGCGAACACCGGGGAGCTGTTTTTT. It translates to CASSRTPANTGELFF.